Each of the 6 T cell receptor beta chains below was sequenced from the same sample in a study of OX40 agonist ivuxolimab in advanced cancers. Repertoires were generated with immunoSEQ multiplex PCR, while TCRdb's copy carries only in-frame clones and drops some. This sample has tens of thousands of clones, with approximately 85% found just once. The sample in question was CD4+ or CD8+ T cells sorted from blood, obtained in a trial of the OX40 agonist ivuxolimab. The receptors originated from an adult with an advanced solid tumor such as melanoma, head and neck, liver or kidney cancer.

This clone was observed a handful of times. This specimen includes other DNA sequences encoding the same CDR3. The chain has TRBV18 and TRBJ2-5; D not resolved. The V gene lost 3 bases and the J gene lost 1 base, with 3 bases spanning the gap. This CDR3 has 12 amino acids. Looked up from germline, CDR1 is KGHSH and CDR2 is LQKENI. The DNA of the CDR3 is TGTGCCAGCTCACCTTCCCAAGAGACCCAGTACTTC. Translated: CASSPSQETQYF. Full variable domain (outside the CDR3, taken from reference TRBV18 and TRBJ2-5): NAGVMQNPRHLVRRRGQEARLRCSPMKGHSHVYWYRQLPEEGLKFMVYLQKENIIDESGMPKERFSAEFPKEGPSILRIQQVVRGDSAAYFCASSPSQETQYFGPGTRLLVL.

J is TRBJ2-5 and V is TRBV5-1; D not certain. Trimming took 4 bases from V and 5 from J, leaving 9 bases between them. CDR3 length: 12 residues. Germline loops: CDR1 SGHRS, CDR2 YFSETQ. In DNA, the CDR3 is TGCGCCAGCAGCGTAGCCGGGGAGACCCAGTACTTC. Amino acid sequence: CASSVAGETQYF.

The V call is TRBV5-1, the J call TRBJ1-6; no firm D call. The CDR3 contains 13 residues. Germline lookup yields CDR1 SGHRS and CDR2 YFSETQ. Trimming left V 5 bases short and J 5 bases short, with 8 bases between. CDR3 amino acids: CASRSLNNSPLHF. The CDR3 DNA sequence: TGCGCCAGCAGATCCCTAAATAATTCACCCCTCCACTTT.

The V gene is TRBV7-9, the J gene TRBJ2-7; possibly TRBD1 for D (6 bases). Germline V gene sequence: CDR1 SEHNR, CDR2 FQNEAQ (reference sequence). The V gene lost 2 bases and the J gene lost 0 bases, with 17 bases spanning the gap. The CDR3 loop spans 17 amino acids. CDR3 bases: TGTGCCAGCAGCTTAAGCCTACAGGGTGGGAGCTCCTACGAGCAGTACTTC. It codes for CASSLSLQGGSSYEQYF.

This sequence joins TRBV7-8 and TRBJ2-7; 9 bases align to TRBD1. Germline CDR1 and CDR2: SGHVS and FQNEAQ. The CDR3 covers 14 residues. V gave up 5 bases and J gave up 5 bases; unmatched junction bases: 7. The CDR3 protein is CASSLRDRVNEQYF. As DNA, the CDR3 is TGTGCCAGCAGCCTCCGGGACAGGGTCAACGAGCAGTACTTC.

This chain joins TRBV19 and TRBJ1-2, with D possibly being TRBD1 (6 bases). Trimming removed 8 bases at V and 1 base at J, with 14 bases between. The CDR3 is 14 residues long. Germline V CDR1 and CDR2: LNHDA, SQIVND (reference sequence). CDR3: CASSGQTFNYGYTF. The CDR3 DNA sequence: TGTGCCAGTTCTGGACAGACCTTTAACTATGGCTACACCTTC.